This is a list of T cell receptor beta chains from one sample in a study of blood T cell repertoires in COVID-19. The table came from immunoSEQ multiplex PCR; TCRdb's copy has only in-frame clones and leaves some out. In the table there are around 57,000 clones, roughly 88% of which are singletons. Sequences were obtained from peripheral blood. All receptors come from a human donor in a cohort sampled during active COVID-19. Each CDR3 is given with its conserved first and last residue. D genes are given only for firm matches. Some rows mark clone size as missing; the rest say once, few, many or name a class of expanded clone.

>-|-|TRBJ2-2|TRBV5-5
TGTGCCAGCAGCTTACAACAGATGATTACCGGGGAGCTGTTTTTT
CASSLQQMITGELFF
>-|-|TRBJ2-3|TRBV25-1
TGTGCCAGCAGTGAAGATCCCCTTAGCGGCGCTAGCACAGATACGCAGTATTTT
CASSEDPLSGASTDTQYF
>few|TRBD2|TRBJ2-5|TRBV5-4
TGTGCCAGCAGCTTGTTGCGGGAGCAAGAGACCCAGTACTTC
CASSLLREQETQYF
>-|-|TRBJ2-7|TRBV3-1/TRBV3-2
TGTGCCAGCACCTCGCCGGCGGGGCGGCAGTACTTC
CASTSPAGRQYF
>-|TRBD1|TRBJ2-7|TRBV29-1
TGCAGCGTTGGCCGGGACAGGGGGCTTGAGCAGTACTTC
CSVGRDRGLEQYF
>-|-|TRBJ2-2|TRBV5-1
TGCGCCAGCAGCTTTGGGCAGAACACCGGGGAGCTGTTTTTT
CASSFGQNTGELFF
>-|-|TRBJ2-2|TRBV10-3
TGTGCCTCCGGACTAAACACCGGGGAGCTGTTTTTT
CASGLNTGELFF
>once|-|TRBJ2-5|TRBV7-9
TGTGCCAGCAGCTTAATGGGAGCGTACACGGGAGTCCAAGAGACCCAGTACTTC
CASSLMGAYTGVQETQYF
>-|TRBD2|TRBJ2-1|TRBV7-9
TGTGCCAGCAGTTTCGGGACTAGCGACAATGAGCAGTTCTTC
CASSFGTSDNEQFF
>few|TRBD1|TRBJ1-1|TRBV7-9
TGTGCCAGCAGCAACGGACAGGGAAACACTGAAGCTTTCTTT
CASSNGQGNTEAFF
>-|-|TRBJ2-2|TRBV6-5
TGTGCCAGCAGGTCACCAGGTCCCGGGGAGCTGTTTTTT
CASRSPGPGELFF
>-|-|TRBJ2-5|TRBV5-5
TGTGCCAGCAGCTTGCCGACGGGGGGCCTGGAGACCCAGTACTTC
CASSLPTGGLETQYF
>-|TRBD2|TRBJ2-1|TRBV30
TGTGCCTGGAGTGTACTAGATAGCGGGATCTACAATGAGCAGTTCTTC
CAWSVLDSGIYNEQFF
>-|TRBD2|TRBJ2-3|TRBV29-1
TGCAGCGTTCTAGGGACTAGCGGAAATACGCAGTATTTT
CSVLGTSGNTQYF
>-|-|TRBJ2-1|TRBV4-1
TGCGCCAGCAGCCAAGCGGGGAATGAGCAGTTCTTC
CASSQAGNEQFF
>once|TRBD1|TRBJ1-1|TRBV10-1
TGCGCCAGCAGGAGACAGGGGCACACATCGGACACTGAAGCTTTCTTT
CASRRQGHTSDTEAFF
>-|TRBD2|TRBJ2-5|TRBV5-1
TGCGCCAGCAGCTTGGGGGGGACTAGCCTGCAAGAGACCCAGTACTTC
CASSLGGTSLQETQYF
>-|TRBD2|TRBJ2-1|TRBV4-2
TGTGCCAGCAGCCAAGCGAGTAGCGGGGGGCCCCGGAATGAGCAGTTCTTC
CASSQASSGGPRNEQFF
>-|TRBD1|TRBJ1-2|TRBV4-1
TGCGCCAGCAGCCAGGACCCGGGACAGGGAGTTGTCGGGAACTATGGCTACACCTTC
CASSQDPGQGVVGNYGYTF
>few|-|TRBJ2-1|TRBV4-2
TGTGCCAGCAGCCGGGCACTGGACAATGAGCAGTTCTTC
CASSRALDNEQFF
>-|-|TRBJ1-2|TRBV19
TGTGCCAGTAGTATAAATTTCCAGGTTCGCACCTTC
CASSINFQVRTF
>-|TRBD2|TRBJ2-1|TRBV9
TGTGCCAGCAGCCGGGGACTAGCGGAAAACAATGAGCAGTTCTTC
CASSRGLAENNEQFF
>-|TRBD1|TRBJ2-1|TRBV12-3/TRBV12-4
TGTGCCAGCACCTTACAGGGGGGATGGGAGCAGTTCTTC
CASTLQGGWEQFF
>-|-|TRBJ2-7|TRBV11-3
TGTGCCAGCAGCTTTGGGGGGGGCCGGGAGCAGTACTTC
CASSFGGGREQYF
>-|-|TRBJ2-7|TRBV11-2
TGTGCCAGCAGCTTAGCCAGGCTGAGCTCCTACGAGCAGTACTTC
CASSLARLSSYEQYF